Listed below are T cell receptor beta chains from one sample, sequenced in a study of cytomegalovirus exposure and HLA in healthy donors. Generated by immunoSEQ multiplex PCR, the TCRdb table keeps only in-frame clones and is missing some. There are about 120,000 clones in the sample; 60% to 85% occur only once, and less than 15% lies in the top ten. The sample consisted of PBMCs. The source is a woman aged 40 to 49 in good health and CMV-seropositive. CDR3s include the opening cysteine and the closing phenylalanine or tryptophan. The D gene is left open where the match is weak. Expanded clones are given a class, and other clones once, few, many or no size at all.

length | J | D | size | V | CDR3 | DNA
16 | TRBJ1-4 | . | few | TRBV7-6 | CASSLGVGGGNEKLFF | TGTGCCAGCAGCTTAGGGGTCGGGGGGGGAAATGAAAAACTGTTTTTT
16 | TRBJ2-2 | TRBD1 | . | TRBV2 | CASSGDRGSYTGELFF | TGTGCCAGCAGTGGGGACAGGGGTAGTTACACCGGGGAGCTGTTTTTT
13 | TRBJ1-2 | . | . | TRBV18 | CASSPAAGYGYTF | TGTGCCAGCTCACCCGCCGCCGGCTATGGCTACACCTTC
14 | TRBJ2-7 | TRBD2 | . | TRBV5-4 | CASSGGGASYEQYF | TGTGCCAGCAGCGGGGGGGGTGCCTCCTACGAGCAGTACTTC
16 | TRBJ2-7 | TRBD1 | . | TRBV6-1 | CASSEKGGQGAYEQYF | TGTGCCAGCAGTGAAAAAGGGGGACAGGGGGCCTACGAGCAGTACTTC
16 | TRBJ2-5 | TRBD2 | . | TRBV25-1 | CASSENSGGGQETQYF | TGTGCCAGCAGTGAAAACAGCGGGGGGGGCCAAGAGACCCAGTACTTC
15 | TRBJ2-1 | TRBD1 | . | TRBV2 | CASSSGTGAYNEQFF | TGTGCCAGCAGTTCCGGGACAGGGGCCTACAATGAGCAGTTCTTC
19 | TRBJ1-2 | TRBD1 | . | TRBV4-1 | CASSQGFYRGARANYGYTF | TGCGCCAGCAGCCAAGGATTTTACAGGGGGGCGCGGGCCAACTATGGCTACACCTTC
14 | TRBJ1-2 | . | . | TRBV6-1 | CASSGGGANYGYTF | TGTGCCAGTTCTGGCGGGGGAGCTAACTATGGCTACACCTTC
19 | TRBJ2-4 | TRBD2 | . | TRBV5-1 | CASSPRTSGGNIAKNIQYF | TGCGCCAGCAGCCCCCGGACTAGCGGGGGTAATATAGCCAAAAACATTCAGTACTTC
15 | TRBJ2-1 | . | . | TRBV5-1 | CASSFGTGSYNEQFF | TGCGCCAGCAGCTTCGGTACAGGCTCCTACAATGAGCAGTTCTTC
15 | TRBJ2-1 | TRBD2 | . | TRBV7-3 | CASSTTLGWGGEQFF | TGTGCCAGCAGCACCACCCTCGGTTGGGGGGGGGAGCAGTTCTTC
11 | TRBJ1-5 | . | . | TRBV6-1 | CASSWGRAQHF | TGTGCCAGCAGTTGGGGCAGGGCCCAGCATTTT
13 | TRBJ2-5 | . | . | TRBV6-1 | CASSPTGQETQYF | TGTGCCAGCAGCCCGACTGGGCAAGAGACCCAGTACTTC
13 | TRBJ2-7 | TRBD2 | . | TRBV7-7 | CASSPGLANEQYF | TGTGCTAGCAGTCCCGGACTAGCGAACGAGCAGTACTTC
16 | TRBJ2-7 | . | . | TRBV30 | CAWGRGDRGLSYEQYF | TGTGCCTGGGGGCGTGGGGACAGAGGACTATCCTACGAGCAGTACTTC
18 | TRBJ1-1 | . | . | TRBV5-5 | CASSLIIQGVGMNTEAFF | TGTGCCAGCAGCTTAATCATACAGGGTGTTGGGATGAACACTGAAGCTTTCTTT
15 | TRBJ2-5 | TRBD2 | . | TRBV5-1 | CASSSPGGGAETQYF | TGCGCCAGCAGCTCGCCGGGCGGGGGGGCGGAGACCCAGTACTTC
15 | TRBJ1-1 | . | . | TRBV28 | CASSLFGGPNTEAFF | TGTGCCAGCAGTTTATTTGGCGGGCCGAACACTGAAGCTTTCTTT
14 | TRBJ1-3 | TRBD1 | . | TRBV7-9 | CAGQVRGNGNTIYF | TGTGCCGGACAGGTTCGGGGTAATGGAAACACCATATATTTT
13 | TRBJ1-2 | . | . | TRBV5-1 | CASSFPQVRGYTF | TGCGCCAGCAGCTTTCCCCAGGTGAGAGGCTACACCTTC
13 | TRBJ1-2 | . | . | TRBV6-1 | CASIPPGIYGYTF | TGTGCCAGCATTCCTCCAGGGATCTATGGCTACACCTTC
15 | TRBJ1-5 | . | once | TRBV2 | CASSVGSQGYQPQHF | TGTGCCAGCAGTGTAGGTAGCCAGGGTTATCAGCCCCAGCATTTT
18 | TRBJ2-7 | TRBD2 | . | TRBV19 | CASSLGRWRGETFYEQYF | TGTGCCAGTAGTTTGGGCCGCTGGCGGGGGGAAACCTTCTACGAGCAGTACTTC
16 | TRBJ2-2 | . | . | TRBV4-2 | CASSQVADANTGELFF | TGTGCCAGCAGCCAAGTAGCAGACGCGAACACCGGGGAGCTGTTTTTT
15 | TRBJ1-1 | TRBD1 | . | TRBV7-2 | CASSLGGQLNTEAFF | TGTGCCAGCAGCTTAGGGGGACAGTTAAACACTGAAGCTTTCTTT
17 | TRBJ2-4 | TRBD2 | . | TRBV5-1 | CASSSGTSGGAKNIQYF | TGCGCCAGCAGCTCAGGGACTAGCGGGGGGGCCAAAAACATTCAGTACTTC
14 | TRBJ1-5 | . | . | TRBV7-3 | CASLKGLNNQPQHF | TGTGCCAGTCTTAAGGGACTAAACAATCAGCCCCAGCATTTT
12 | TRBJ2-4 | . | . | TRBV2 | CASSVRLGIQYF | TGTGCCAGCAGTGTGAGGTTAGGCATTCAGTACTTC
15 | TRBJ2-1 | . | . | TRBV28 | CASSKRQGTYNEQFF | TGTGCCAGCAGTAAACGCCAGGGTACGTACAATGAGCAGTTCTTC
15 | TRBJ1-1 | . | . | TRBV9 | CASSGIDRSNTEAFF | TGTGCCAGCAGCGGGATCGACAGGTCGAACACTGAAGCTTTCTTT
15 | TRBJ2-7 | . | . | TRBV6-6 | CASSYSRDNSYEQYF | TGTGCCAGCAGTTACTCCCGGGACAACTCCTACGAGCAGTACTTC
18 | TRBJ2-2 | TRBD1 | . | TRBV5-4 | CASSVNRDRGRGTGELFF | TGTGCCAGCAGCGTCAACCGGGACAGGGGGCGAGGCACCGGGGAGCTGTTTTTT
13 | TRBJ1-2 | . | once | TRBV5-6 | CASSLLQDPGYTF | TGTGCCAGCAGCTTGCTCCAGGATCCTGGCTACACCTTC
12 | TRBJ1-2 | TRBD1 | . | TRBV7-2 | CAAVGGRYGYTF | TGTGCTGCCGTAGGGGGCCGCTATGGCTACACCTTC
15 | TRBJ1-5 | . | . | TRBV5-5 | CASSLAQGRNQPQHF | TGTGCCAGCAGCTTGGCACAGGGCAGGAATCAGCCCCAGCATTTT
14 | TRBJ2-1 | TRBD2 | . | TRBV19 | CASSMVASGGPRFF | TGTGCCAGTAGTATGGTCGCTAGCGGGGGCCCCAGGTTCTTC
17 | TRBJ1-4 | TRBD1 | . | TRBV7-8 | CASSLAGGTGRNEKLFF | TGTGCCAGCAGCTTAGCGGGTGGGACAGGTCGAAATGAAAAACTGTTTTTT
14 | TRBJ2-1 | TRBD2 | . | TRBV6-1 | CASIPGLALNEQFF | TGTGCCAGCATTCCGGGACTAGCGTTAAATGAGCAGTTCTTC
11 | TRBJ2-1 | . | . | TRBV30 | CAWGGGAHEFF | .
15 | TRBJ1-6 | TRBD1 | . | TRBV5-4 | CASSPTGGFNSPLHF | TGTGCCAGCAGCCCTACAGGGGGGTTCAATTCACCCCTCCACTTT
16 | TRBJ2-7 | TRBD2 | . | TRBV28 | CASSPPFSGGIYEQYF | TGTGCCAGCAGTCCTCCATTTAGCGGGGGAATATACGAGCAGTACTTC
14 | TRBJ1-2 | TRBD1 | . | TRBV6-1 | CASSEGQGVYGYTF | TGTGCCAGCAGTGAAGGACAGGGTGTTTATGGCTACACCTTC
17 | TRBJ1-2 | TRBD1 | few | TRBV27 | CASAQDSRGATRYGYTF | TGTGCCAGCGCCCAGGACAGCAGGGGGGCTACTCGCTATGGCTACACCTTC
12 | TRBJ1-1 | TRBD1 | . | TRBV29-1 | CSAHRGNTEAFF | TGCAGCGCTCACAGGGGGAACACTGAAGCTTTCTTT
18 | TRBJ1-4 | . | . | TRBV30 | CAWSFENPGQGHFGKLFF | TGTGCCTGGAGTTTTGAAAATCCGGGGCAGGGGCATTTCGGAAAACTGTTTTTT
12 | TRBJ1-2 | TRBD1 | . | TRBV30 | CARTGGHYGYPF | TGTGCCCGGACAGGGGGCCACTATGGCTACCCCTTC
14 | TRBJ2-3 | TRBD1 | . | TRBV6-5 | CASSIGQGTDTQYF | TGTGCCAGCAGCATCGGACAGGGAACAGATACGCAGTATTTT